This T cell receptor (beta chain) was found in a study of blood T cell repertoires in COVID-19. Study as a whole: Material from acute and convalescent COVID-19 was sourced from the United States, Italy and Spain. T cells, B-cell-depleted T cells, or PBMCs provided the cDNA or gDNA that served as material.

Authors' analysis steps: It was from reference gene primer amplification that nucleated cell counts were estimated. Measured with immunoSEQ multiplex PCR; TCRdb has only the in-frame clones, and not every one. From that table come the V and J calls and clone size; the DNA was used to work out D and trimming. Altogether roughly 200,000 clones are present, 88% being singletons, with the ten largest covering about 6.8%. The germline V and J ends were trimmed by 0 bases and 4 bases, with 19 bases remaining between them. Germline lookup yields CDR1 SGDLS and CDR2 YYNGEE. This CDR3 has 18 amino acids. The sequenced material came from peripheral blood. This TCR derives from a woman aged 40 to 55 who had recovered from COVID-19. The rearrangement uses TRBV9 and TRBJ2-2, with D perhaps TRBD2 (6 bases). The CDR3 bases are TGTGCCAGCAGCGTAGCCCCCCCGGGGGTCAGCGGCACCGGGGAGCTGTTTTTT. It translates to CASSVAPPGVSGTGELFF.